The 32 T cell receptor beta chains below all came from one sample that was sequenced in a study of T cell responses to AZD1222 COVID-19 vaccine (dated by TCRdb to the early 2020s). The time point label of this sample denotes: about 28 days (+/-7) after the second vaccine dose. Library generation was performed with the immunoSEQ multiplex PCR assay. TCRdb took this table from immuneACCESS and kept in-frame rearrangements with V and J called. Such tables lack part of the clones; where checked against another copy, unresolved V genes explain under half of the gap, and the rest is unexplained. In all, the sample holds about 72,000 clones, and about 88% of those were seen once. The ten top clones hold over 25% of the sample. The sample here was peripheral blood, taken 28 days after the second AZD1222 dose. These receptors were taken from an adult who received the AZD1222 COVID-19 vaccine.

This chain connects TRBV7-3 to TRBJ1-6, with TRBD1 as a possible D gene (5 bases). V was cut by 3 bases and J by 5 bases, with 11 bases left in between. Germline V gene sequence: CDR1 SGHTA, CDR2 FQGTGA. This CDR3 spans 15 amino acids. CDR3 protein: CASSLWGTDNSPLHF. CDR3 nucleotide sequence: TGTGCCAGCAGCTTGTGGGGGACGGATAATTCACCCCTCCACTTT.

This clone was picked up one time. V and J are TRBV12-3 or TRBV12-4 and TRBJ2-3, with 8 bases aligning to TRBD1. With 4 bases clipped from V and 6 bases from J, the junction kept 3 bases outside the gene matches. CDR3 length: 13 residues. This CDR3 reads CASSSGGADTQYF. For the CDR3, the DNA is TGTGCCAGCAGTTCAGGGGGCGCGGATACGCAGTATTTT.

The chain carries TRBV7-9 and TRBJ1-5; D not resolved. Germline V gene lookup returns CDR1 SEHNR and CDR2 FQNEAQ (reference sequence). CDR3 size: 12 residues. Trimming took 3 bases from V and 1 from J, leaving 1 base between them. CDR3 sequence reads: CASSLSNQPQHF. CDR3 in DNA: TGTGCCAGCAGCTTGAGCAATCAGCCCCAGCATTTT.

The chain links TRBV18 to TRBJ2-7; the D gene is possibly TRBD2 (6 bases). Trimming left V 0 bases short and J 0 bases short, with 9 bases between. The length of the CDR3 is 15 residues. Germline loops: CDR1 KGHSH, CDR2 LQKENI. CDR3 region: CASSPPTSRSYEQYF. The CDR3 nucleotides read TGTGCCAGCTCACCACCTACTAGCCGCTCCTACGAGCAGTACTTC.

This chain links TRBV18 with TRBJ1-2; D is unclear. Trimming shortened V by 4 bases and J by 8 bases, and 11 bases separated the two germline ends. In germline, CDR1 is KGHSH, CDR2 LQKENI. This CDR3 has 12 residues. CDR3 bases: TGTGCCAGCTCACGAGCTAGCGAGGGCTACACCTTC. Encoded protein: CASSRASEGYTF.

The chain combines TRBV28 with TRBJ2-7; TRBD2 might be the D (5 bases). The V and J ends lost 7 bases and 2 bases respectively, with 15 bases between them. The CDR3 spans 14 residues. Germline values: CDR1 MDHEN, CDR2 SYDVKM. Written as DNA, the CDR3 is TGTGCCAGCACCCTTCGCGGGTCGACCTACGAGCAGTACTTC. Its protein product is CASTLRGSTYEQYF.

The CDR3 DNA sequence: TGTGCCACCAGCAGATACCGGGGACAGGCAAACTATGGCTACACCTTC. It encodes CATSRYRGQANYGYTF. The chain joins TRBV15 to TRBJ1-2; 8 nucleotides match TRBD1. The CDR3 covers 16 residues. Trimming took 2 bases from V and 2 from J; bases not matched to a gene: 7. Germline CDR1 reads LNHNV; CDR2 reads YYDKDF (reference sequence).

This sequence joins TRBV7-3 and TRBJ2-2, with 7 bases that match TRBD2. Trimming removed 3 bases from V and 5 bases from J; junction bases left unmatched: 12. The CDR3 runs to 17 residues. Germline values: CDR1 SGHTA, CDR2 FQGTGA. CDR3 nucleotide sequence: TGTGCCAGCAGCTTCGAAGGCGGGAGCCCAAGGACCGGGGAGCTGTTTTTT. The encoded protein is CASSFEGGSPRTGELFF. The full variable domain, completed using reference TRBV7-3 and TRBJ2-2, is GAGVSQTPSNKVTEKGKYVELRCDPISGHTALYWYRQSLGQGPEFLIYFQGTGAADDSGLPNDRFFAVRPEGSVSTLKIQRTERGDSAVYLCASSFEGGSPRTGELFFGEGSRLTVL.

This clone was seen a few times. This chain connects TRBV28 to TRBJ2-2, with D tentatively TRBD1 (7 bases). The CDR3 contains 14 residues. The V and J ends lost 7 bases and 4 bases respectively, with 13 bases between them. Germline lookup yields CDR1 MDHEN and CDR2 SYDVKM. The CDR3 loop is CASIVQGGTGELFF. DNA of the CDR3: TGTGCCAGCATAGTCCAGGGGGGCACCGGGGAGCTGTTTTTT.

The V gene is TRBV21-1, the J gene TRBJ2-1; the table's D call TRBD2 went unverified against the DNA. TRBV21-1 is recorded as a pseudogene. This CDR3 has 15 amino acids. CDR3 nucleotide sequence: TGTGCCAGCAGCAGAGAAGCGGGAGCGTACAATGAGCAGTTCTTC. This encodes CASSREAGAYNEQFF.

This clone was seen just once. The chain uses TRBV4-1 and TRBJ2-2; the D is unclear. CDR1 MGHRA and CDR2 YSYEKL come from the germline V gene. The CDR3 has 17 residues. Trimming pared 2 bases from V and 2 bases from J, leaving 15 bases between. The CDR3: CASSQLASSDNTGELFF. CDR3 nucleotide sequence: TGCGCCAGCAGCCAACTTGCTAGTTCAGACAACACCGGGGAGCTGTTTTTT.

CDR3 sequence (DNA): TGTGCCAGCAGCTTAGGGCTGGACAGCTCCTACGAGCAGTACTTC. Protein sequence: CASSLGLDSSYEQYF. This rearrangement joins TRBV7-8 to TRBJ2-7, with D perhaps matching TRBD1 (6 bases). The CDR3 length is 15 residues. V was trimmed by 1 base and J by 0 bases, leaving 10 bases between them. Germline values: CDR1 SGHVS, CDR2 FQNEAQ.

This clone appeared a single time. The chain recombines TRBV3-1 (or the pseudogene TRBV3-2) with TRBJ1-6; the D gene is possibly TRBD1 (5 bases). The germline V gene has CDR1 LGHDT and CDR2 YNNKEL (reference sequence). The CDR3 length is 13 residues. V shed 4 bases and J shed 13 bases, with 14 bases lying between them. The CDR3 DNA is TGTGCCAGCAGCCTAGCACTTGACAGTCCCCTCCACTTT. Protein product: CASSLALDSPLHF.

The chain uses TRBV19 and TRBJ1-1, with no clear D. Germline CDR1 and CDR2: LNHDA and SQIVND (reference sequence). The CDR3 length is 13 residues. The V gene lost 5 bases and the J gene lost 0 bases, with 7 bases spanning the gap. CDR3 protein: CASSGSLNTEAFF. Here the CDR3 DNA reads TGTGCCAGTAGTGGCAGCCTGAACACTGAAGCTTTCTTT. Full variable domain (missing parts from reference TRBV19 and TRBJ1-1): DGGITQSPKYLFRKEGQNVTLSCEQNLNHDAMYWYRQDPGQGLRLIYYSQIVNDFQKGDIAEGYSVSREKKESFPLTVTSAQKNPTAFYLCASSGSLNTEAFFGQGTRLTVV.

The chain links TRBV7-2 to TRBJ2-1; 8 nucleotides line up with TRBD2. The CDR3 covers 15 residues. The J segment lost 8 bases and the V segment lost 6 bases, leaving 12 bases of the junction unmatched. Germline V lookup: CDR1 SGHTA, CDR2 FQGNSA. CDR3 residues: CASSYGTSPVDEQFF. The CDR3 region has the DNA TGTGCCAGCAGTTATGGGACTAGTCCAGTCGATGAGCAGTTCTTC.

This chain joins TRBV5-5 and TRBJ2-6; unclear D gene. The CDR3 is made up of 15 amino acids. Germline CDR1 reads SGHKS; CDR2 reads YYEKEE (reference sequence). V lost 2 bases and J lost 0, with 6 bases in between. The CDR3 DNA is TGTGCCAGCAGCTTCCCTGGCTCTGGGGCCAACGTCCTGACTTTC. Translation gives CASSFPGSGANVLTF.

The V call is TRBV5-6, the J call TRBJ1-1; D is unclear. This CDR3 has 14 amino acids. Trimming took 7 bases from V and 4 from J, leaving 17 bases between them. Germline assignment: CDR1 SGHDT and CDR2 YYEEEE. The CDR3 nucleotides are TGTGCCAGCTGGAAGGGTTTTACGTCCACTGAAGCTTTCTTT. Its protein product is CASWKGFTSTEAFF.

The count of this clone is one. V usage is TRBV9 and J usage is TRBJ2-1; maybe TRBD2 (6 bases). CDR3 size: 15 residues. V was cut by 3 bases and J by 2 bases, with 12 bases left in between. Germline V lookup: CDR1 SGDLS, CDR2 YYNGEE. CDR3 amino acids: CASSAYTGAYNEQFF. For the CDR3, the DNA is TGTGCCAGCAGCGCCTACACGGGGGCCTACAATGAGCAGTTCTTC. Variable domain in full (rest from reference TRBV9 and TRBJ2-1): DSGVTQTPKHLITATGQRVTLRCSPRSGDLSVYWYQQSLDQGLQFLIQYYNGEERAKGNILERFSAQQFPDLHSELNLSSLELGDSALYFCASSAYTGAYNEQFFGPGTRLTVL.

This clone was detected only a few times. The J gene is TRBJ2-5, the V gene TRBV25-1; 11 bases map to TRBD1. After removal of 4 bases from V and 9 bases from J, the junction contained 13 bases not matched to a gene. This CDR3 has 16 amino acids. Per the germline V gene, CDR1 is MGHDK and CDR2 is SYGVNS. Written as DNA, the CDR3 is TGTGCCAGCAGTGGCACCGGGACAGGGGGTTCCATGTCCCAGTACTTC. It yields the protein CASSGTGTGGSMSQYF.

The CDR3 DNA sequence: TGCGCCAGCAGCTCCGACAGTTACTATGGCTACACCTTC. This encodes CASSSDSYYGYTF. The chain is built from TRBV5-1 and TRBJ1-2; perhaps TRBD1 as D (5 bases). CDR1 is SGHRS and CDR2 is YFSETQ in the germline V gene. This CDR3 region has 13 residues. V dropped 3 bases and J dropped 3 bases, with 9 bases sitting between them.

The rearrangement links TRBV29-1 to TRBJ2-6; weak D call: TRBD1 (6 bases). This CDR3 has 17 residues. The germline V and J ends were trimmed by 0 bases and 0 bases, with 12 bases remaining between them. CDR1 is SQVTM and CDR2 is ANQGSEA in the germline V gene. The CDR3 nucleotides read TGCAGCGTTGAAGACCTGAAGGGGGTCTCTGGGGCCAACGTCCTGACTTTC. It specifies CSVEDLKGVSGANVLTF.

The chain employs TRBV3-1 (or the pseudogene TRBV3-2) and TRBJ2-5; D gene unclear. Germline V gives CDR1 LGHDT, CDR2 YNNKEL (reference sequence). The CDR3 is 12 amino acids. Trimming took 3 bases from V and 3 from J, leaving 5 bases between them. The CDR3 DNA follows: TGTGCCAGCAGCCATCTCGAAGAGACCCAGTACTTC. This gives the protein CASSHLEETQYF.

This clone was recorded a few times. This chain joins TRBV12-3 or TRBV12-4 and TRBJ2-7, with unresolved D. CDR3 length: 13 residues. V was pared by 2 bases and J by 2 bases, with 7 bases between. CDR3 sequence reads: CASSLRSTYEQYF. The DNA of the CDR3 is TGTGCCAGCAGTTTACGTTCAACCTACGAGCAGTACTTC.

V usage is TRBV24-1 and J usage is TRBJ2-1; TRBD2 agrees at 7 bases. CDR1 and CDR2 (germline): KGHDR, SFDVKD. This CDR3 region has 12 residues. Here the CDR3 reads CASGRRWDEQFF. The CDR3 DNA sequence: TGTGCGTCCGGGAGGCGATGGGATGAGCAGTTCTTC.

This chain uses TRBV10-3 with TRBJ1-1; D remains ambiguous. Germline V gives CDR1 ENHRY, CDR2 SYGVKD. This CDR3 contains 11 residues. V lost 10 bases, J lost 1 base, and 7 bases lay in between. DNA of the CDR3: TGTGCCACCCAGGAGAACACTGAAGCTTTCTTT. Encoded protein: CATQENTEAFF.

This chain links TRBV18 with TRBJ1-2; a weak D match, TRBD1 (5 bases). The V end was cut by 0 bases, the J end by 4 bases, with 6 bases between. Germline V gene sequence: CDR1 KGHSH, CDR2 LQKENI. The CDR3 totals 13 residues. CDR3 in DNA: TGTGCCAGCTCACCACCGGGGGGCTATGGCTACACCTTC. It specifies CASSPPGGYGYTF. The full variable domain, rest sourced from reference TRBV18 and TRBJ1-2, is NAGVMQNPRHLVRRRGQEARLRCSPMKGHSHVYWYRQLPEEGLKFMVYLQKENIIDESGMPKERFSAEFPKEGPSILRIQQVVRGDSAAYFCASSPPGGYGYTFGSGTRLTVV.

The CDR3 nucleotides are TGTGCCAGCAGCTTAGCTGTCTATCAAGAGACCCAGTACTTC. This codes for CASSLAVYQETQYF. The chain is built from TRBV7-2 and TRBJ2-5; D remains unclear. V was clipped by 0 bases and J by 2 bases, with 7 bases between them. The CDR3 spans 14 residues. The germline gives CDR1 SGHTA, CDR2 FQGNSA. The variable domain in full, completed from reference TRBV7-2 and TRBJ2-5, reads GAGVSQSPSNKVTEKGKDVELRCDPISGHTALYWYRQSLGQGLEFLIYFQGNSAPDKSGLPSDRFSAERTGGSVSTLTIQRTQQEDSAVYLCASSLAVYQETQYFGPGTRLLVL.

This clone was recorded only once. J is TRBJ1-6 and V is TRBV28; D gene unclear. CDR1 and CDR2 (germline): MDHEN, SYDVKM. Trimming shortened V by 3 bases and J by 15 bases, and 12 bases separated the two germline ends. This CDR3 comprises 12 residues. The CDR3, as DNA: TGTGCCAGCAGTTTCGCGATGACGCGCCTCCACTTT. This encodes CASSFAMTRLHF.

This clone has only one observation. The chain combines TRBV3-1 (or the pseudogene TRBV3-2) with TRBJ1-1, with D possibly being TRBD1 (6 bases). The V gene's germline CDR1 is LGHDT and CDR2 YNNKEL (reference sequence). The germline V and J ends were trimmed by 3 bases and 1 base, with 21 bases remaining between them. This CDR3 contains 18 residues. CDR3 amino acids: CASSHGSGDLGENTEAFF. CDR3 DNA sequence: TGTGCCAGCAGCCATGGTTCAGGGGATCTAGGCGAGAACACTGAAGCTTTCTTT.

This chain links TRBV6-6 with TRBJ1-1; 9 bases map to TRBD1. The CDR3 is made up of 15 amino acids. Germline V gene sequence: CDR1 MNHNY, CDR2 SVGAGI (reference sequence). V was pared by 1 base and J by 6 bases, with 6 bases of the junction left unmatched. CDR3 coding DNA: TGTGCCAGCAGTTACTTGGGACAGGGTAACGCTGAAGCTTTCTTT. Encoded protein: CASSYLGQGNAEAFF.

The rearrangement joins TRBV2 to TRBJ2-7, with D uncertain. V was shortened by 1 base and J by 3 bases, with 4 bases between the two germline ends. Germline V gene data show CDR1 as SNHLY and CDR2 as FYNNEI. This CDR3 comprises 12 residues. In nucleotides, the CDR3 is TGTGCCAGCAGTGAAGACAACTACGAGCAGTACTTC. As protein: CASSEDNYEQYF.

This clone was observed a single time. This rearrangement joins TRBV4-2 to TRBJ2-1, with 10 bases fitting TRBD2. The J segment lost 6 bases and the V segment lost 4 bases, leaving 9 bases of the junction unmatched. Germline loops: CDR1 LGHNA, CDR2 YNFKEQ. This CDR3 contains 16 residues. CDR3 region: CASSLLGTSVSNEQFF. CDR3 sequence (DNA): TGTGCCAGCAGCCTCCTGGGGACTAGCGTATCCAATGAGCAGTTCTTC.